Shown below are 18 T cell receptor beta chains from a single sample sequenced in a study of shared clonotypes between healthy human individuals. Assay used: immunoSEQ multiplex PCR; TCRdb lists only in-frame clones, some missing. The repertoire holds roughly 490,000 clones, with around 78% as singletons. Sequenced sample: PBMCs. These receptors all come from a woman aged 40 to 55 in good health. Some clones in this sample may be carry-over from other donors' samples.

The chain links TRBV2 to TRBJ2-5, with TRBD2 matching over 7 bases. The CDR3 extends over 17 amino acids. V trimming: 8 bases; J trimming: 2 bases; junction bases outside the gene matches: 17. The germline V gene has CDR1 SNHLY and CDR2 FYNNEI. In DNA, the CDR3 is TGTGCCAGCTCAACTAGCGACCCGGTCACCACTCAAGAGACCCAGTACTTC. This gives the protein CASSTSDPVTTQETQYF. Drawing the rest from reference TRBV2 and TRBJ2-5, the complete variable domain is EPEVTQTPSHQVTQMGQEVILRCVPISNHLYFYWYRQILGQKVEFLVSFYNNEISEKSEIFDDQFSVERPDGSNFTLKIRSTKLEDSAMYFCASSTSDPVTTQETQYFGPGTRLLVL.

The rearrangement joins TRBV30 to TRBJ2-3, with 10 bases lining up with TRBD2. This CDR3 is 13 amino acids long. CDR1 and CDR2 (germline): GTSNPN, SVGIG (reference sequence). V gave up 1 base and J gave up 5 bases; unmatched junction bases: 0. The chain's CDR3 is CAWSGLAGDTQYF. In nucleotides, the CDR3 is TGTGCCTGGAGTGGACTAGCGGGAGATACGCAGTATTTT.

This clone showed up just once. The chain has TRBV27 and TRBJ2-7, with a tentative D call TRBD2 (6 bases). Trimming cost V 6 bases and J 7 bases, with 13 bases left between them. CDR1 is MNHEY and CDR2 is SMNVEV in the germline V gene (reference sequence). This CDR3 is 12 amino acids long. The CDR3 protein is CASRGGIGEQYF. The DNA for the CDR3 is TGTGCCAGCAGGGGCGGGATCGGGGAGCAGTACTTC.

The J gene is TRBJ1-2, the V gene TRBV7-9, with a weak D call TRBD1 (5 bases). The length of the CDR3 is 12 residues. The V end was cut by 5 bases, the J end by 11 bases, with 15 bases between. CDR1 is SEHNR and CDR2 is FQNEAQ in the germline V gene (reference sequence). CDR3 region: CASSPGTTVYTF. CDR3 in DNA: TGTGCCAGCAGCCCCGGGACTACAGTTTACACCTTC.

The chain is built from TRBV29-1 and TRBJ2-5; D unclear. Trimming cost V 3 bases and J 5 bases, with 10 bases left between them. The CDR3 covers 12 residues. Germline-derived CDR1 and CDR2 are SQVTM and ANQGSEA. The CDR3 DNA reads TGCAGCGTTGACGTGGGATACGAGACCCAGTACTTC. This codes for CSVDVGYETQYF.

This chain uses TRBV6-1 with TRBJ1-5; D possibly corresponds to TRBD1 (5 bases). The germline V and J ends were trimmed by 3 bases and 5 bases, with 8 bases remaining between them. This CDR3 contains 13 residues. In germline, CDR1 is MNHNS, CDR2 SASEGT. The CDR3 coding sequence is TGTGCCAGCAGTGACGACAGCTATCAGCCCCAGCATTTT. Protein: CASSDDSYQPQHF.

The rearrangement links TRBV2 to TRBJ2-3; no clear D gene. This CDR3 has 14 amino acids. CDR1 is SNHLY, CDR2 FYNNEI, per germline. Trimming took off 0 bases at V and 2 bases at J, with 6 bases between the two ends. CDR3 region: CASSEAVNTDTQYF. In nucleotides, the CDR3 is TGTGCCAGCAGTGAAGCAGTTAACACAGATACGCAGTATTTT.

The J gene is TRBJ2-7, the V gene TRBV10-3; D might be TRBD1 (6 bases). The germline CDR1 and CDR2 sequences are ENHRY and SYGVKD. Between the trimmed V and J ends, which lost 4 bases and 6 bases, there was a span of 16 bases. This CDR3 has 14 residues. CDR3 residues: CAISGLGEGGEQYF. CDR3 DNA: TGTGCCATCAGTGGCCTCGGGGAAGGGGGCGAGCAGTACTTC.

This clone came up a few times. J is TRBJ2-1 and V is TRBV19; TRBD1 matches at 8 bases. Per the germline V gene, CDR1 is LNHDA and CDR2 is SQIVND (reference sequence). J gave up 6 bases and V 5 bases, and 3 bases lay outside the gene matches. This CDR3 has 13 amino acids. CDR3 in DNA: TGTGCCAGTAGTGTCACAGGGGGCAATGAGCAGTTCTTC. Translating gives CASSVTGGNEQFF.

The chain couples TRBV5-4 to TRBJ2-5, with TRBD1 identical over 8 bases. The CDR3 contains 15 residues. V was pared by 3 bases and J by 5 bases, with 9 bases of the junction left unmatched. Germline CDR1 and CDR2: SGHNT and YYREEE (reference sequence). CDR3 in amino acids: CASSSTGTGVETQYF. CDR3 bases: TGTGCCAGCAGCTCGACCGGGACAGGAGTCGAGACCCAGTACTTC.

The chain uses TRBV7-2 and TRBJ2-7; 7 bases match TRBD1. Germline CDR1 and CDR2: SGHTA and FQGNSA. The CDR3 totals 16 residues. V was clipped by 1 base and J by 4 bases; unmatched bases: 10. CDR3 protein: CASSLEYSRGRYEQYF. The CDR3 DNA reads TGTGCCAGCAGCTTAGAGTATTCGAGGGGGCGGTACGAGCAGTACTTC.

The CDR3 bases are TGTGCCACCAGCAGAGACGGGACAGGATATCAGCCCCAGCATTTT. It is translated as CATSRDGTGYQPQHF. The chain links TRBV15 to TRBJ1-5; 8 positions match TRBD1. The CDR3 totals 15 residues. Germline CDR1 and CDR2: LNHNV and YYDKDF (reference sequence). Trimming took 0 bases from V and 5 from J; bases not matched to a gene: 3.

A note on this clone: The sample carries other DNA sequences with the same CDR3. The V and J genes are TRBV10-3 and TRBJ2-1; D not resolved. The V and J ends lost 4 bases and 5 bases respectively, with 3 bases between them. CDR3 length: 11 amino acids. The germline V gene encodes CDR1 ENHRY and CDR2 SYGVKD. CDR3 nucleotides: TGTGCCATCAGTGGTGACAATGAGCAGTTCTTC. This codes for CAISGDNEQFF.

This chain uses TRBV9 with TRBJ2-2; TRBD2 might be the D (6 bases). Trimming removed 0 bases from V and 14 bases from J, with 14 bases in between. Per the germline V gene, CDR1 is SGDLS and CDR2 is YYNGEE. CDR3 length equals 13 residues. CDR3 bases: TGTGCCAGCAGCGTAGAACCGGGGGTCGAACTGTTTTTT. Encoded protein: CASSVEPGVELFF.

Remarks on this clone: A much larger clone differs by one base, so this may be a read error. This chain joins TRBV12-1 and TRBJ2-5; TRBD1 is the table's D call and was not checked against the DNA. The J call may be mistaken, given a closer DNA end match to TRBJ2-7. TRBV12-1 is a pseudogene. This CDR3 has 15 residues. The CDR3 loop is CANSWRGRGYHEQYF. In nucleotides, the CDR3 is TGTGCCAACAGCTGGAGAGGCAGGGGTTACCACGAGCAGTACTTC.

The chain carries TRBV5-1 and TRBJ2-2, with D perhaps assigned TRBD1 or TRBD2 (5 bases each). CDR3 size: 15 residues. Germline-derived CDR1 and CDR2 are SGHRS and YFSETQ. V was trimmed by 4 bases and J by 3 bases, leaving 13 bases between them. In DNA, the CDR3 is TGCGCCAGCAGCCCTCGAGGGGCGGACACCGGGGAGCTGTTTTTT. Protein: CASSPRGADTGELFF.

V usage is TRBV28 and J usage is TRBJ2-7, with a possible D match to TRBD1 (6 bases). The CDR3 consists of 15 residues. V dropped 5 bases and J dropped 6 bases, with 20 bases sitting between them. Germline values: CDR1 MDHEN, CDR2 SYDVKM. CDR3 sequence reads: CASSPASTGASEQYF. CDR3 sequence (DNA): TGTGCCAGCAGTCCTGCATCGACAGGAGCGAGCGAGCAGTACTTC.

The genes are TRBV11-1 and TRBJ2-1, with 14 bases that match TRBD2. Germline CDR1 is SGHAT and CDR2 is FQDESV (reference sequence). This CDR3 has 16 amino acids. Trimming cost V 5 bases and J 9 bases; bases outside gene matches: 9. The CDR3 DNA follows: TGTGCCAGCAGCCCTGGCCCGGGACTAGCGGGAGCTGAGCAGTTCTTC. Amino acids: CASSPGPGLAGAEQFF.